This T cell receptor (beta chain) appears in the sequencing data of a study of blood T cell repertoires in COVID-19. Study context: Nucleic acid was either cDNA or gDNA, and it came from T cells, B-cell-depleted T cells, or PBMCs.

Profiling relied on immunoSEQ multiplex PCR, and the TCRdb table lists in-frame clones only, not all of them. The data show a few hundred thousand clones, with roughly nine tenths seen just once and roughly 0.86% held by the top ten. CDR1 LNHDA and CDR2 SQIVND come from the germline V gene (reference sequence). Trimming shortened V by 5 bases and J by 4 bases, and 14 bases separated the two germline ends. The CDR3 totals 14 residues. Individuals drawn from 20 to 25 US areas were about 18 to 100 years old. This chain connects TRBV19 to TRBJ1-2; D is uncertain. The sequence derives from a woman aged 35 to 49 who had been exposed to COVID-19. The sample comprised PBMCs or T cells enriched from blood (not recorded which). CDR3 sequence (DNA): TGTGCCAGTAGTCCCCAGAGGGCTGGCTATGGCTACACCTTC. This codes for CASSPQRAGYGYTF.